This T cell receptor (beta chain) was recorded in a study of T cell responses to AZD1222 COVID-19 vaccine. The CDR3 is 15 amino acids. Looked up from germline, CDR1 is SGHAT and CDR2 is FQNNGV. Trimming shortened V by 3 bases and J by 5 bases, and 14 bases separated the two germline ends. Libraries were prepared by immunoSEQ multiplex PCR; TCRdb keeps only in-frame clonotypes and omits some of them. The sample has fewer than 120,000 clones; approximately 85% are singletons. Sample: peripheral blood, taken on day 0 of AZD1222 vaccination. This chain uses TRBV11-2 with TRBJ1-3; D perhaps matches TRBD1 (6 bases). This clonotype was obtained from an adult in good health. In nucleotides, the CDR3 is TGTGCCAGCAGCTTCGTACAGGGTAGCCGAAACACCATATATTTT. It is translated as CASSFVQGSRNTIYF. Full variable domain (outside the CDR3, taken from reference TRBV11-2 and TRBJ1-3): EAGVAQSPRYKIIEKRQSVAFWCNPISGHATLYWYQQILGQGPKLLIQFQNNGVVDDSQLPKDRFSAERLKGVDSTLKIQPAKLEDSAVYLCASSFVQGSRNTIYFGEGSWLTVV.